This T cell receptor beta chain was retrieved from a study of shared clonotypes between healthy human individuals. Study-level results: A generally larger estimated richness was seen in naive subsets than in memory subsets.

The table lists this clone with a few counts. The antigen remains unidentified. CDR1 and CDR2 from the germline V gene are LNHDA and SQIVND (reference sequence). V was trimmed by 3 bases and J by 5 bases, leaving 10 bases between them. CDR3 length equals 14 residues. The method was immunoSEQ multiplex PCR; TCRdb's version includes in-frame clones alone and lacks a portion of them. The sample lists hundreds of thousands of clones; around 72% were seen once. The chain combines TRBV19 with TRBJ1-4; D may be TRBD1 (5 bases). Sample: memory CD4+ T cells sorted from blood. The sample's subset: CD45RA-negative fraction. The origin of this receptor is a woman under 40 in good health. The DNA for the CDR3 is TGTGCCAGTAGTATTCGAAGGGGAAATGAAAAACTGTTTTTT. Translation: CASSIRRGNEKLFF.